Included here is one T cell receptor (beta chain) sequence, with context. Per the original data handling: Nucleated cell number was recorded as an estimate derived from reference gene primer amplification. Libraries were prepared by immunoSEQ multiplex PCR; TCRdb keeps only in-frame clonotypes and omits some of them. Clone size and the V and J calls come from that table; the DNA yielded D and trimming. The repertoire consists of about 160,000 clones, with around 87% occurring once and the leading ten covering around an eighth. These data are taken from a study of blood T cell repertoires in COVID-19. Background on the study: Samples of COVID-19 (acute and convalescent) were obtained from the United States, Italy and Spain. PBMCs, B-cell-depleted T cells, or T cells were the source of the cDNA or gDNA that made up the material.

The CDR3 consists of 15 residues. V lost 1 base to trimming and J lost 6 bases; unmatched junction nucleotides: 1. The germline V gene encodes CDR1 MNHEY and CDR2 SMNVEV (reference sequence). The chain joins TRBV27 to TRBJ2-1; 12 bases map to TRBD2. Sequenced input: peripheral blood. The receptor was derived from a man in his late teens or twenties with COVID-19, enrolled during active disease. CDR3 sequence: CASSLWTSGINEQFF. In DNA form, the CDR3 reads TGTGCCAGCAGTTTATGGACTAGCGGGATCAATGAGCAGTTCTTC.